Listed here are 15 T cell receptor beta chains from one sample, sequenced in a study of blood T cell repertoires in COVID-19. TCRdb's copy holds only in-frame clones and misses some; the assay was immunoSEQ multiplex PCR. The repertoire holds some 150,000 clones, with around 79% as singletons. Sequenced input: peripheral blood. These receptors were collected from a woman aged 70-85 years with COVID-19, enrolled during active disease.

This chain links TRBV2 with TRBJ1-1, with D tentatively TRBD1 (6 bases). The CDR3 contains 14 residues. Per the germline V gene, CDR1 is SNHLY and CDR2 is FYNNEI. V was pared by 6 bases and J by 0 bases, with 11 bases between. CDR3 nucleotides: TGTGCCAGCAGCATGGGGACAATGAACACTGAAGCTTTCTTT. It translates to CASSMGTMNTEAFF. Using reference TRBV2 and TRBJ1-1 for the parts outside the CDR3, the full variable domain is EPEVTQTPSHQVTQMGQEVILRCVPISNHLYFYWYRQILGQKVEFLVSFYNNEISEKSEIFDDQFSVERPDGSNFTLKIRSTKLEDSAMYFCASSMGTMNTEAFFGQGTRLTVV.

Regarding this clone: At one of its ends the junction is not consistent with the germline gene, which may arise from a read error. V is TRBV5-8 and J is TRBJ1-2, with TRBD1 matching over 8 bases. CDR3 length: 15 residues. Looked up from germline, CDR1 is SGHTS and CDR2 is YDEGEE. The DNA of the CDR3 is TGTGCCAGCACCTTGAGGGACAGGACAGGGTACGGCTACACCTTC. Translation: CASTLRDRTGYGYTF.

The rearrangement uses TRBV5-1 and TRBJ2-1; 12 nucleotides line up with TRBD1. Germline lookup yields CDR1 SGHRS and CDR2 YFSETQ. The CDR3 sequence is 16 residues long. The V segment lost 0 bases and the J segment 7 bases; nucleotides outside the gene matches: 5. In DNA, the CDR3 is TGCGCCAGCAGCTTGGATGTGGGACAGGGGGCTAATGAGCAGTTCTTC. It specifies CASSLDVGQGANEQFF.

V and J are TRBV2 and TRBJ2-1; a weak D match, TRBD1 (8 bases). Germline CDR1 and CDR2: SNHLY and FYNNEI. V lost 8 bases and J lost 7, with 18 bases in between. The length of the CDR3 is 14 residues. Here the CDR3 reads CASPRQGRGNEQFF. Written as DNA, the CDR3 is TGTGCCAGCCCCCGACAGGGGAGGGGAAATGAGCAGTTCTTC.

This clone appeared once. The chain recombines TRBV7-9 with TRBJ1-1, with 8 bases lining up with TRBD1. The trim removed 5 bases at V and 2 bases at J, leaving 7 bases unmatched. CDR3 length: 15 residues. Germline CDR1 SEHNR, CDR2 FQNEAQ (reference sequence). The CDR3 DNA reads as TGTGCCAGCAGCACACTGGACAGGGTAAACACTGAAGCTTTCTTT. As protein: CASSTLDRVNTEAFF.

The chain combines TRBV4-2 with TRBJ1-5; possibly TRBD1 for D (5 bases). V lost 0 bases to trimming and J lost 2 bases, with 5 bases between them. Germline CDR1 is LGHNA and CDR2 is YNFKEQ. The CDR3 sequence is 14 residues long. CDR3: CASSQDRGNQPQHF. CDR3 DNA: TGTGCCAGCAGCCAAGACAGGGGCAATCAGCCCCAGCATTTT.

The rearrangement links TRBV28 to TRBJ2-1; D perhaps matches TRBD1 (6 bases). CDR1 MDHEN and CDR2 SYDVKM come from the germline V gene. The CDR3 loop spans 15 amino acids. V lost 2 bases to trimming and J lost 5 bases, with 13 bases between them. Here the CDR3 DNA reads TGTGCCAGCAGTTTAGGGACACCCCTCAACAATGAGCAGTTCTTC. It translates to CASSLGTPLNNEQFF.

This chain joins TRBV5-1 and TRBJ2-5, with D possibly matching TRBD1 (7 bases). Germline-derived CDR1 and CDR2 are SGHRS and YFSETQ. The CDR3 is 14 amino acids. Trimming cost V 2 bases and J 3 bases, with 11 bases left between them. DNA for the CDR3: TGCGCCAGCAGCTTTGGCAGGGGGGAAGAGACCCAGTACTTC. Its protein is CASSFGRGEETQYF.

The gene calls are TRBV21-1 and TRBJ1-1; the listed D gene, TRBD1, was not tested against the DNA. TRBV21-1 is noted as a pseudogene. The CDR3 runs to 17 residues. DNA for the CDR3: TGTGCCAGCAGCAAACCGCGACAGAGCCCTTTGAACACTGAAGCTTTCTTT. Translated, it gives CASSKPRQSPLNTEAFF.

This rearrangement joins TRBV2 to TRBJ2-5, with TRBD2 identical over 11 bases. V gave up 6 bases and J gave up 5 bases; unmatched junction bases: 8. CDR1 is SNHLY, CDR2 FYNNEI, per germline. This CDR3 contains 15 residues. The CDR3 sequence is CASSLNSGGAETQYF. The CDR3 DNA reads as TGTGCCAGCAGCCTTAATAGCGGGGGGGCGGAGACCCAGTACTTC.

The chain is built from TRBV9 and TRBJ1-1; tentatively, D is TRBD1 (5 bases). Trimming shortened V by 0 bases and J by 4 bases, and 16 bases separated the two germline ends. CDR1 and CDR2 from the germline V gene are SGDLS and YYNGEE. The CDR3 extends over 16 amino acids. The chain's CDR3 is CASSVDYGRGVTEAFF. The CDR3 DNA sequence: TGTGCCAGCAGCGTAGATTATGGGAGGGGTGTCACTGAAGCTTTCTTT. Supplemented by reference TRBV9 and TRBJ1-1, the full variable domain reads DSGVTQTPKHLITATGQRVTLRCSPRSGDLSVYWYQQSLDQGLQFLIQYYNGEERAKGNILERFSAQQFPDLHSELNLSSLELGDSALYFCASSVDYGRGVTEAFFGQGTRLTVV.

This clone came up once. J is TRBJ2-5 and V is TRBV7-2; TRBD1 is a possible D gene (6 bases). CDR3 length equals 15 residues. The V end was cut by 0 bases, the J end by 1 base, with 9 bases between. In germline, CDR1 is SGHTA, CDR2 FQGNSA. CDR3 amino acids: CASSLALGAQETQYF. DNA of the CDR3: TGTGCCAGCAGCTTAGCGCTGGGGGCCCAAGAGACCCAGTACTTC.

This chain's CDR3 is CAWKRGPNTEAFF. CDR3 bases: TGTGCCTGGAAGCGGGGGCCGAACACTGAAGCTTTCTTT. The chain joins TRBV30 to TRBJ1-1, with D tentatively TRBD1 (6 bases). CDR1 and CDR2 from the germline V gene are GTSNPN and SVGIG (reference sequence). The CDR3 totals 13 residues. The V and J ends lost 4 bases and 1 base respectively, with 10 bases between them.

The chain uses TRBV7-2 and TRBJ2-7; 7 nucleotides align to TRBD1. The CDR3 is made up of 14 amino acids. Germline assignment: CDR1 SGHTA and CDR2 FQGNSA. V lost 5 bases, J lost 1 base, and 5 bases stayed unmatched. The CDR3 bases are TGTGCCAGCAGCAGCCGGGACAGATCCTACGAGCAGTACTTC. Protein sequence: CASSSRDRSYEQYF. The variable domain in full, completed from reference TRBV7-2 and TRBJ2-7, reads GAGVSQSPSNKVTEKGKDVELRCDPISGHTALYWYRQSLGQGLEFLIYFQGNSAPDKSGLPSDRFSAERTGGSVSTLTIQRTQQEDSAVYLCASSSRDRSYEQYFGPGTRLTVT.

V and J are TRBV10-3 and TRBJ2-5; 11 bases fit TRBD2. V was clipped by 5 bases and J by 5 bases; unmatched bases: 1. The CDR3 runs to 13 residues. Germline CDR1 and CDR2: ENHRY and SYGVKD. The CDR3 region is CAISRTSGETQYF. The CDR3, as DNA: TGTGCCATCAGTCGGACTAGCGGGGAGACCCAGTACTTC.